This T cell receptor beta chain is from a study of blood T cell repertoires in COVID-19. The overall study: The samples span acute and convalescent COVID-19 from the United States, Italy and Spain. T cells, B-cell-depleted T cells, or PBMCs provided the cDNA or gDNA that served as material.

V lost 3 bases and J lost 5; bases outside the gene matches: 7. Germline assignment: CDR1 MDHEN and CDR2 SYDVKM. This CDR3 contains 15 residues. Original processing notes: How many nucleated cells were present was estimated from reference gene primer amplification. Data came from immunoSEQ multiplex PCR; TCRdb stores just in-frame clones and leaves some out. V, J and clone size derive from that table, while D and trimming were established from the DNA sequence. The table shows about 300,000 clones, with roughly 90% occurring only once. Sequencing used peripheral blood. The chain joins TRBV28 to TRBJ1-5; 7 bases are shared with TRBD1. The clonotype was recovered from a man aged 18-30 years who had recovered from COVID-19. CDR3 DNA: TGTGCCAGCAGTTTGGGGGTGACAGGGTATCAGCCCCAGCATTTT. It yields the protein CASSLGVTGYQPQHF. Full variable domain (missing parts from reference TRBV28 and TRBJ1-5): DVKVTQSSRYLVKRTGEKVFLECVQDMDHENMFWYRQDPGLGLRLIYFSYDVKMKEKGDIPEGYSVSREKKERFSLILESASTNQTSMYLCASSLGVTGYQPQHFGDGTRLSIL.